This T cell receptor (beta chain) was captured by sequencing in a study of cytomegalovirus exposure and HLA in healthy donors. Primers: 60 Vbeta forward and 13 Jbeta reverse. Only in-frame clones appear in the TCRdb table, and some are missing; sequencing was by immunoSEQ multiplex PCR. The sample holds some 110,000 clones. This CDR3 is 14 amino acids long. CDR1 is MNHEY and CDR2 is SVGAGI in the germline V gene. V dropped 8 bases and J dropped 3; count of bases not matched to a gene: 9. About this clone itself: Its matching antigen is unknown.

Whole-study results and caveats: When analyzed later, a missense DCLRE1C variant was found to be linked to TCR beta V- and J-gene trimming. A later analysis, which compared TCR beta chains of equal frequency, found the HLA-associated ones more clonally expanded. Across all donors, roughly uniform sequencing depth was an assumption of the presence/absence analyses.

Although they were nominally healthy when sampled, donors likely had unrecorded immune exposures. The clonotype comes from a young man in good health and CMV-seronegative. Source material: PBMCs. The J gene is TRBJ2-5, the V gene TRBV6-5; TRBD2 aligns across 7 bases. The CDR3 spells CASGGGRKKETQYF. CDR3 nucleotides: TGTGCCAGCGGGGGGGGACGGAAAAAAGAGACCCAGTACTTC.